This T cell receptor (beta chain) was sequenced during a study of control samples from healthy donors and cancer patients. Sequenced by immunoSEQ multiplex PCR; TCRdb stores in-frame clones only, minus some. Of about 54,000 clones listed, around 97% are singletons. Sequencing was carried out using blood. This receptor was taken from a woman aged 25 to 39 in good health.

In nucleotides, the CDR3 is TGTGCCTGGACTAGGGGCAGCGACACTGAAGCTTTCTTT. The encoded protein is CAWTRGSDTEAFF. J is TRBJ1-1 and V is TRBV30, with D perhaps matching TRBD1 (5 bases). The germline V gene encodes CDR1 GTSNPN and CDR2 SVGIG (reference sequence). This CDR3 comprises 13 residues. With 4 bases removed from V and 3 bases from J, the gap between germline ends came to 12 bases.